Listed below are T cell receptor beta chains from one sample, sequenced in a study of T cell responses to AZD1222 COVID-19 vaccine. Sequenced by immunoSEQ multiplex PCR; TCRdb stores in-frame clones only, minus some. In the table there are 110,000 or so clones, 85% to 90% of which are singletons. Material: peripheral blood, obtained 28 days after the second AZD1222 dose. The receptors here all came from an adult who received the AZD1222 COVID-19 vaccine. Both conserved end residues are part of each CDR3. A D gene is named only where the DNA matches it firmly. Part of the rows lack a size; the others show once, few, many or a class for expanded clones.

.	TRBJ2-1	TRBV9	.	CASSVARGGGEQFF	TGTGCCAGCAGCGTAGCTAGGGGGGGCGGTGAGCAGTTCTTC
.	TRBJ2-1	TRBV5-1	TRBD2	CASSPHGGTSGMKEQFF	TGCGCCAGCAGCCCACACGGAGGGACTAGCGGGATGAAGGAGCAGTTCTTC
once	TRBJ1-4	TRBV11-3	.	CASSFRSALRDEKLFF	TGTGCCAGCAGCTTTCGATCGGCCCTGCGGGATGAAAAACTGTTTTTT
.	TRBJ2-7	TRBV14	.	CASSQVEGPTYEQYF	TGTGCCAGCAGCCAAGTTGAGGGACCCACGTACGAGCAGTACTTC
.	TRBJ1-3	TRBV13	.	CASSLTLSSGNTIYF	TGTGCCAGCAGCCTAACACTTAGCTCTGGAAACACCATATATTTT
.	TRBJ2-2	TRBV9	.	CASSARHVGELFF	TGTGCCAGCAGCGCCCGACATGTCGGGGAGCTGTTTTTT
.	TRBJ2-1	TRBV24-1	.	CATSDFVSGGTGRLFF	TGTGCCACCAGTGATTTTGTTTCGGGAGGGACAGGGAGGTTGTTCTTC
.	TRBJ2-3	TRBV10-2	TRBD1	CASSLLLGQGTDTQYF	TGCGCCAGCAGCCTTCTATTGGGACAGGGGACAGATACGCAGTATTTT
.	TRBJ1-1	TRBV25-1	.	CASIRGSHTEAFF	TGTGCCAGCATCCGGGGGTCACACACTGAAGCTTTCTTT
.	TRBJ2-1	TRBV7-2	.	CASRGVFGGNEQFF	TGTGCCAGCAGGGGCGTCTTTGGCGGGAATGAGCAGTTCTTC
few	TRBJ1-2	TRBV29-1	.	CSVEQDRDGYTF	TGCAGCGTTGAGCAGGATCGGGATGGCTACACCTTC
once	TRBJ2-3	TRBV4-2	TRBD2	CASSLAGDTQYF	TGTGCCAGCAGTCTAGCGGGAGATACGCAGTATTTT
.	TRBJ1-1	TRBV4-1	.	CASSQFDSVGPEAFF	TGCGCCAGCAGCCAATTTGACTCGGTGGGGCCTGAAGCTTTCTTT
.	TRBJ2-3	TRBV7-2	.	CASSLGGLSTPSTDTQYF	TGTGCCAGCAGCTTAGGGGGTTTATCTACCCCGAGCACAGATACGCAGTATTTT
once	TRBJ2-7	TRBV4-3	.	CASSQDTRPSYEQYF	TGCGCCAGCAGCCAAGATACAAGGCCCTCCTACGAGCAGTACTTC
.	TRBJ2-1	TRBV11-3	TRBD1	CASSLVGQSSYNEQFF	TGTGCCAGCAGCTTAGTGGGACAGAGCTCCTACAATGAGCAGTTCTTC
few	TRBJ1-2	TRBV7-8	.	CASSRGPFNYGYTF	TGTGCCAGCAGCCGGGGACCCTTTAACTATGGCTACACCTTC
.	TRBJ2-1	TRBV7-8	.	CASSPQPGKTVGEQFF	TGTGCCAGCAGCCCGCAGCCAGGGAAAACGGTGGGTGAGCAGTTCTTC
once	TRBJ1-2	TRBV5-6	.	CASSLVGAEGLYGYTF	TGTGCCAGCAGCTTGGTCGGGGCGGAGGGTCTCTATGGCTACACCTTC
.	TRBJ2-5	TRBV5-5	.	CASSLGGTETQYF	TGTGCCAGCAGCTTGGGGGGGACGGAGACCCAGTACTTC
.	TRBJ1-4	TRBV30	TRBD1	CAQRPGTGVEKLFF	TGTGCCCAAAGGCCCGGGACAGGGGTTGAAAAACTGTTTTTT
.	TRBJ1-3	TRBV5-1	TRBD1	CASSADRNSGNTIYF	TGCGCCAGCAGCGCGGACAGGAACTCTGGAAACACCATATATTTT
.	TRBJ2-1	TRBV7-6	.	CASSLWRSVFNEQFF	TGTGCCAGCAGCTTATGGCGCTCGGTTTTCAATGAGCAGTTCTTC
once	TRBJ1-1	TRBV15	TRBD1	CATSRDPGQGNTEAFF	TGTGCCACCAGCAGAGATCCGGGACAGGGTAACACTGAAGCTTTCTTT
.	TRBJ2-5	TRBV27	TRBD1	CASARGRYPTETQYF	TGTGCCAGCGCCAGGGGGCGATATCCAACGGAGACCCAGTACTTC
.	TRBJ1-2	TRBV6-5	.	CASSYSGGNGGYTF	TGTGCCAGCAGTTACTCGGGGGGAAATGGCGGCTACACCTTC
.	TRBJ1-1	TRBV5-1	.	CASSLEGGREAEAFF	TGCGCCAGCAGCTTGGAAGGGGGGCGCGAGGCTGAAGCTTTCTTT
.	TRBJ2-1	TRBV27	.	CASSRPRNYNEQFF	TGTGCCAGCAGTAGACCGAGAAACTACAATGAGCAGTTCTTC
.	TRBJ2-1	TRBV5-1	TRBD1	CASSLTGTASYNEQFF	TGCGCCAGCAGTTTAACCGGGACAGCGTCCTACAATGAGCAGTTCTTC
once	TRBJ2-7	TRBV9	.	CASSVAPQGIYEQYF	TGTGCCAGCAGCGTAGCTCCGCAGGGGATCTACGAGCAGTACTTC
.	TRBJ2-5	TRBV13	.	CASSSPTGTVQETQYF	TGTGCCAGCAGCTCACCGACCGGGACGGTCCAAGAGACCCAGTACTTC
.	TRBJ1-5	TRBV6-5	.	CASSLTGLSNQPQHF	TGTGCCAGCAGCTTGACAGGCCTAAGCAATCAGCCCCAGCATTTT
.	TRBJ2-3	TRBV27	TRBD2	CASSFPHSGRVTDTQYF	TGTGCCAGCAGTTTTCCTCATAGCGGGAGGGTGACAGATACGCAGTATTTT
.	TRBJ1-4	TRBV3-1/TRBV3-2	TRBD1	CASRTGGGEKLFF	TGTGCCAGCAGGACAGGGGGCGGTGAAAAACTGTTTTTT
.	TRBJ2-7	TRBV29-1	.	CSVAEGDEQYF	TGCAGCGTTGCGGAGGGTGACGAGCAGTACTTC
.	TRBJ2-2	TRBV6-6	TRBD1	CASSHRGQADTGELFF	TGTGCCAGCAGCCACCGGGGACAGGCCGACACCGGGGAGCTGTTTTTT
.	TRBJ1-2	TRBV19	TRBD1	CASRDRGSYGYTF	TGTGCCTCCAGGGACAGGGGGTCATATGGCTACACCTTC
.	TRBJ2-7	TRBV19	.	CASQVRGGYEQYF	TGTGCCAGTCAGGTGCGGGGCGGGTACGAGCAGTACTTC
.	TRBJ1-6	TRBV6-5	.	CASGRDNSPLHF	TGTGCCAGCGGCAGGGATAATTCACCCCTCCACTTT
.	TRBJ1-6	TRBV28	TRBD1	CASSAAGGQVNSPLHF	TGTGCCAGCAGCGCTGCAGGGGGACAGGTCAATTCACCCCTCCACTTT
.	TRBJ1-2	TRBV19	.	CASSIFPGPPPGGYTF	TGTGCCAGTAGTATTTTCCCGGGACCGCCTCCGGGGGGCTACACCTTC
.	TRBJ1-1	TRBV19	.	CASSIVGQNTEAFF	TGTGCCAGTAGTATAGTTGGTCAGAACACTGAAGCTTTCTTT
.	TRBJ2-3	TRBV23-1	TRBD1	CASSQPRQGFSTDTQYF	TGCGCCAGCAGTCAACCCCGACAGGGCTTTAGCACAGATACGCAGTATTTT
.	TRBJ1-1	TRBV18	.	CASSKKTGSTEAFF	TGTGCCAGCTCAAAAAAAACAGGGAGCACTGAAGCTTTCTTT
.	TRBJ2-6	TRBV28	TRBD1	CASRLGQGEYVLTF	TGTGCCAGCAGATTAGGACAGGGCGAGTACGTCCTGACTTTC
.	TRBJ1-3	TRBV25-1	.	CASSRGVSGNTIYF	TGTGCCAGCAGTCGAGGGGTCTCTGGAAACACCATATATTTT
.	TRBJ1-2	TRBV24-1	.	CATSDSGVGYTF	TGTGCCACCAGTGATTCAGGGGTTGGCTACACCTTC
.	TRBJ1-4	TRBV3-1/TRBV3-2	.	CASSKTQGDGEKLFF	TGTGCCAGCAGCAAAACGCAGGGAGATGGGGAAAAACTGTTTTTT
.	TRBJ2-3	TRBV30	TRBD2	CAWTLAGQTGRDTQYF	TGTGCCTGGACTTTAGCGGGCCAGACCGGGCGAGATACGCAGTATTTT
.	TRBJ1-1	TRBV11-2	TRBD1	CASSLGTGQMNTEAFF	TGTGCCAGCAGCTTAGGTACGGGACAGATGAACACTGAAGCTTTCTTT
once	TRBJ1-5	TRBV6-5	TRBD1	CASSRLTGGNQPQHF	TGTGCCAGCAGTCGACTGACAGGGGGCAATCAGCCCCAGCATTTT
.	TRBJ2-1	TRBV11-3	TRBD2	CASSLATAGAYNEQFF	TGTGCCAGCAGCTTAGCGACAGCGGGAGCCTACAATGAGCAGTTCTTC
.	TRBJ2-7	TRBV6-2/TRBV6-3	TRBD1	CASSDRGYEQYF	TGTGCCAGCAGCGACAGGGGGTACGAGCAGTACTTC
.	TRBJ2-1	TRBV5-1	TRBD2	CASSPFSASGRGNEQFF	TGCGCCAGCAGCCCATTCTCCGCTAGCGGGAGGGGCAATGAGCAGTTCTTC
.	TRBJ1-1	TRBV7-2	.	CASSLRGGDTEAFF	TGTGCCAGCAGCCTGCGGGGCGGGGACACTGAAGCTTTCTTT